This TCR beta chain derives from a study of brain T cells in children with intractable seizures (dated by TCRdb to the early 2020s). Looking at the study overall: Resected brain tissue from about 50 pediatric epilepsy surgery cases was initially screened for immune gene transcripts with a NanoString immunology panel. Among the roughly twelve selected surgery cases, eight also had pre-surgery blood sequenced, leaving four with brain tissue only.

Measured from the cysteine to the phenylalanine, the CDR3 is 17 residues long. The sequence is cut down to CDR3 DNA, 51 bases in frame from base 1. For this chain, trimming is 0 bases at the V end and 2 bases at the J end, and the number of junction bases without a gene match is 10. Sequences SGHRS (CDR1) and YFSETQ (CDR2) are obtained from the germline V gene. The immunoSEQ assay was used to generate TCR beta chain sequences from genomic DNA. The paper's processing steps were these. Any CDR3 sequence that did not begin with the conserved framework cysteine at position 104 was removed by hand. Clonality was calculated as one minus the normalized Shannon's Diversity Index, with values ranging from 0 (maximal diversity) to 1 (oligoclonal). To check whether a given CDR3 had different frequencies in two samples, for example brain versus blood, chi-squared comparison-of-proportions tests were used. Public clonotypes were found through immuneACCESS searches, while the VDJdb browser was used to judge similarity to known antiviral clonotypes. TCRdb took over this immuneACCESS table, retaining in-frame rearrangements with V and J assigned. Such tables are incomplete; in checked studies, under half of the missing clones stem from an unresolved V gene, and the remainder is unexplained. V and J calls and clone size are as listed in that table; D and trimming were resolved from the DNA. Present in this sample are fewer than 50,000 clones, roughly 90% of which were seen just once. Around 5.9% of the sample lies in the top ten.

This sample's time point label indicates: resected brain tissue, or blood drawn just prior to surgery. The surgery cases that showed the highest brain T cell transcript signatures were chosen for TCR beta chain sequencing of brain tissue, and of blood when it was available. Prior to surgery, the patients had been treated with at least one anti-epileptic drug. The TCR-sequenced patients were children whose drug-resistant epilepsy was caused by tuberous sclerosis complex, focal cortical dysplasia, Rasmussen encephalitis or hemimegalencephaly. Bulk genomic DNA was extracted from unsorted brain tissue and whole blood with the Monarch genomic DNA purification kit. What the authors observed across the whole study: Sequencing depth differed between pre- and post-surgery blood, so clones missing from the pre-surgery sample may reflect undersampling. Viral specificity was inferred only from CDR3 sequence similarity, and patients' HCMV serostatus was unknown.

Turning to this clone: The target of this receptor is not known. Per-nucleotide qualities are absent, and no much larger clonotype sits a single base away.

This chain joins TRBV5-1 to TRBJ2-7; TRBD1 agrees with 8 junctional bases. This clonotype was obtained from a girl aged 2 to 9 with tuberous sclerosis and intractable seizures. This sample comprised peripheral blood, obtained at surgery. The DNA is TGCGCCAGCAGCTTGGCCCTAACCGGGACAGGCCCCTACGAGCAGTACTTC. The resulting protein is CASSLALTGTGPYEQYF.